Below are 27 T cell receptor beta chains sequenced from a single sample in a study of shared clonotypes between healthy human individuals (dated by TCRdb to 2020 to 2021). The protocol used for the library was the immunoSEQ multiplex PCR assay. TCRdb took this table from immuneACCESS and kept in-frame rearrangements with V and J called. Such tables lack part of the clones; where checked against another copy, unresolved V genes explain under half of the gap, and the rest is unexplained. For this sample the table gives millions of clones, of which 90% to 95% were detected only once. Of the sample, over 0.12% is held by the ten largest clones. The source material was naive CD4+ T cells sorted from blood. This specimen's cell subset or site label, per the study, means: CD45RA+ positively selected. The receptors here all came from a young man in good health.

The rearrangement joins TRBV18 to TRBJ1-1; TRBD1 is a possible D gene (6 bases). The CDR3 spans 14 residues. Germline-derived CDR1 and CDR2 are KGHSH and LQKENI. The CDR3 region has the DNA TGTGCGACGACAAGGGGGGACACAGCTACTGAAGCTTTCTTT. This codes for CATTRGDTATEAFF.

The J gene is TRBJ2-7, the V gene TRBV2; 9 positions match TRBD2. Germline V gene data show CDR1 as SNHLY and CDR2 as FYNNEI. V lost 7 bases to trimming and J lost 0 bases; unmatched junction nucleotides: 4. The CDR3 contains 14 residues. CDR3 bases: TGTGCCAGCAAAGAACTAGCGGGCTCCTACGAGCAGTACTTC. Translating it yields CASKELAGSYEQYF.

A note on this clone: The identical CDR3 is also encoded by other nucleotide sequences in the sample. V usage is TRBV5-1 and J usage is TRBJ1-1, with D perhaps matching TRBD1 (5 bases). The CDR3 totals 14 residues. Germline CDR1 and CDR2: SGHRS and YFSETQ. V lost 0 bases and J 1 base, leaving 7 bases between the germline ends. This CDR3 is CASSLGQQNTEAFF. As DNA, the CDR3 is TGCGCCAGCAGCTTGGGACAGCAGAACACTGAAGCTTTCTTT.

V and J are TRBV10-1 and TRBJ1-5; D remains unclear. Germline V gene lookup returns CDR1 WNHNN and CDR2 SYGVQD (reference sequence). The CDR3 runs 15 residues. Between the trimmed V and J ends, which lost 7 bases and 2 bases, there was a span of 15 bases. The CDR3 bases are TGCGCCAGCAAAAAAAAAGCGGGCGGCAATCAGCCCCAGCATTTT. Translated, it gives CASKKKAGGNQPQHF.

This clone appeared a single time. The V and J genes are TRBV6-1 and TRBJ2-2; the D is unclear. The CDR3 has 14 amino acids. Looked up from germline, CDR1 is MNHNS and CDR2 is SASEGT. The germline V and J ends were trimmed by 7 bases and 1 base, with 10 bases remaining between them. CDR3 bases: TGTGCCAGCATACCCCGCAAGAACACCGGGGAGCTGTTTTTT. It specifies CASIPRKNTGELFF.

The sample holds a few counts of this clone. CDR3 bases: TGTGCCAGCAGTTTTTATAGCAATCAGCCCCAGCATTTT. This sequence encodes CASSFYSNQPQHF. The J gene is TRBJ1-5, the V gene TRBV28; D remains ambiguous. V lost 3 bases, J lost 0 bases, and 3 bases lay in between. The CDR3 extends over 13 amino acids. Germline CDR1 MDHEN, CDR2 SYDVKM.

The chain couples TRBV5-3 to TRBJ2-2, with D perhaps being TRBD1 or TRBD2 (5 bases each). TRBV5-3 is noted as an ORF with a role that remains uncertain. This CDR3 has 15 amino acids. V gave up 5 bases and J gave up 6 bases, with 17 bases separating them. This chain's CDR3 is CARSPGRRGPGELFF. The CDR3 nucleotides are TGTGCCAGAAGTCCCGGGCGACGGGGACCCGGGGAGCTGTTTTTT.

J is TRBJ1-1 and V is TRBV11-2, with TRBD1 as a possible D gene (5 bases). Germline V gene sequence: CDR1 SGHAT, CDR2 FQNNGV. CDR3 length: 15 amino acids. The V gene lost 4 bases and the J gene lost 5 bases, with 17 bases spanning the gap. The CDR3 spells CASSSPRDLGTEAFF. The DNA of the CDR3 is TGTGCCAGCAGCTCCCCCCGGGACTTAGGGACTGAAGCTTTCTTT. Full variable domain (outside the CDR3, taken from reference TRBV11-2 and TRBJ1-1): EAGVAQSPRYKIIEKRQSVAFWCNPISGHATLYWYQQILGQGPKLLIQFQNNGVVDDSQLPKDRFSAERLKGVDSTLKIQPAKLEDSAVYLCASSSPRDLGTEAFFGQGTRLTVV.

J is TRBJ2-5 and V is TRBV28, with TRBD1 as a possible D gene (6 bases). Trimming pared 5 bases from V and 5 bases from J, leaving 18 bases between. Looked up from germline, CDR1 is MDHEN and CDR2 is SYDVKM. The length of the CDR3 is 15 residues. CDR3 amino acids: CASSKLQGWQETQYF. The CDR3 DNA reads as TGTGCCAGCAGTAAATTACAGGGATGGCAGGAGACCCAGTACTTC.

The chain has TRBV4-1 and TRBJ2-1, with 10 bases matching TRBD2. The CDR3 has 15 amino acids. CDR1 and CDR2 from the germline V gene are MGHRA and YSYEKL. J was trimmed by 9 bases and V by 5 bases; bases with no gene match: 10. The DNA of the CDR3 is TGCGCCAGCAGCTGGGGACTAGCGAAACGGGGTGAGCAGTTCTTC. Amino acid sequence: CASSWGLAKRGEQFF.

The chain employs TRBV28 and TRBJ1-2, with TRBD1 identical over 8 bases. V lost 2 bases to trimming and J lost 0 bases; unmatched junction nucleotides: 2. The CDR3 spans 15 residues. The germline gives CDR1 MDHEN, CDR2 SYDVKM. CDR3 loop: CASSLGQGTNYGYTF. CDR3 sequence (DNA): TGTGCCAGCAGTTTAGGACAGGGTACTAACTATGGCTACACCTTC.

J is TRBJ2-2 and V is TRBV5-4, with D perhaps TRBD1 or TRBD2 (6 bases each). Germline CDR1 reads SGHNT; CDR2 reads YYREEE (reference sequence). The CDR3 totals 14 residues. V shed 0 bases and J shed 6 bases, with 9 bases lying between them. The chain's CDR3 is CASSLDGGPGELFF. CDR3 bases: TGTGCCAGCAGCTTGGATGGGGGGCCCGGGGAGCTGTTTTTT.

This chain joins TRBV6-6 and TRBJ2-7; TRBD1 agrees at 7 bases. There are 16 residues in the CDR3. Germline CDR1 is MNHNY and CDR2 is SVGAGI (reference sequence). V dropped 0 bases and J dropped 3; count of bases not matched to a gene: 8. The CDR3 DNA reads as TGTGCCAGCAGTTACTCGGGACAGTCCGGGATCTACGAGCAGTACTTC. Amino acids: CASSYSGQSGIYEQYF.

This chain links TRBV10-1 with TRBJ2-1; 9 bases fit TRBD2. The CDR3 sequence is 16 residues long. CDR1 and CDR2 (germline): WNHNN, SYGVQD (reference sequence). The V and J ends lost 0 bases and 8 bases, in that order; junction bases with no gene match: 8. The chain's CDR3 is CASSESKSGGRDEQFF. The CDR3 DNA sequence: TGCGCCAGCAGTGAGTCGAAAAGCGGGGGGAGGGATGAGCAGTTCTTC.

This clone was found once. This sequence joins TRBV7-2 and TRBJ1-3; 7 bases agree with TRBD1. Germline lookup yields CDR1 SGHTA and CDR2 FQGNSA. J lost 4 bases, V lost 2 bases, and 5 bases had no gene match. The CDR3 covers 15 residues. This CDR3 reads CASSLRGQPGNTIYF. The CDR3 DNA follows: TGTGCCAGCAGCTTAAGGGGACAGCCCGGAAACACCATATATTTT.

This clone was detected only once. Other DNA variants within this sample encode the same CDR3. The rearrangement joins TRBV18 to TRBJ2-6, with D unresolved. Germline V lookup: CDR1 KGHSH, CDR2 LQKENI. The germline V and J ends were trimmed by 1 base and 0 bases, with 10 bases remaining between them. CDR3 length: 17 residues. For the CDR3, the DNA is TGTGCCAGCTCACCACTGGCCGGTAGCTCTGGGGCCAACGTCCTGACTTTC. Its translation is CASSPLAGSSGANVLTF.

The genes are TRBV18 and TRBJ1-1; no definite D call. The CDR3 length is 12 residues. CDR1 and CDR2 from the germline V gene are KGHSH and LQKENI. Trimming removed 0 bases at V and 5 bases at J, with 4 bases between. As DNA, the CDR3 is TGTGCCAGCTCACCACCGTATACTGAAGCTTTCTTT. Translating gives CASSPPYTEAFF. Combining the CDR3 with reference TRBV18 and TRBJ1-1 gives the whole variable domain NAGVMQNPRHLVRRRGQEARLRCSPMKGHSHVYWYRQLPEEGLKFMVYLQKENIIDESGMPKERFSAEFPKEGPSILRIQQVVRGDSAAYFCASSPPYTEAFFGQGTRLTVV.

The CDR3 region is CASSRTGKIYEQYF. DNA of the CDR3: TGTGCCAGCAGCCGGACAGGGAAAATCTACGAGCAGTACTTC. This chain connects TRBV5-8 to TRBJ2-7; TRBD1 matches 8 bases. Germline values: CDR1 SGHTS, CDR2 YDEGEE. J lost 3 bases, V lost 4 bases, and 6 bases had no gene match. This CDR3 region has 14 residues.

V is TRBV5-1 and J is TRBJ2-7; D possibly corresponds to TRBD2 (5 bases). Per germline, CDR1 SGHRS and CDR2 YFSETQ. V gave up 0 bases and J gave up 3 bases, with 19 bases separating them. The CDR3 runs to 17 residues. This CDR3 is CASSLARWESDFYEQYF. Here the CDR3 DNA reads TGCGCCAGCAGCTTGGCCAGGTGGGAGAGTGACTTCTACGAGCAGTACTTC.

The chain is built from TRBV6-5 and TRBJ2-7; TRBD2 matches 12 bases. Germline V lookup: CDR1 MNHEY, CDR2 SVGAGI. The trim removed 4 bases at V and 3 bases at J, leaving 4 bases unmatched. CDR3 length: 15 residues. Here the CDR3 DNA reads TGTGCCAGCAGTTCCTTGGGACTAGCGGGCTACGAGCAGTACTTC. Amino acids: CASSSLGLAGYEQYF.

This clone appeared once. The identical CDR3 is also encoded by other nucleotide sequences in the sample. V and J are TRBV11-2 and TRBJ2-5; D remains ambiguous. Germline V gene data show CDR1 as SGHAT and CDR2 as FQNNGV. The ends were cut back, 1 base at V and 3 bases at J, with 6 bases in the middle. The CDR3 is 13 amino acids. The CDR3 sequence: CASSLGQKETQYF. The CDR3 DNA follows: TGTGCCAGCAGCTTAGGGCAGAAAGAGACCCAGTACTTC. Drawing the rest from reference TRBV11-2 and TRBJ2-5, the complete variable domain is EAGVAQSPRYKIIEKRQSVAFWCNPISGHATLYWYQQILGQGPKLLIQFQNNGVVDDSQLPKDRFSAERLKGVDSTLKIQPAKLEDSAVYLCASSLGQKETQYFGPGTRLLVL.

The chain couples TRBV6-5 to TRBJ1-4, with D uncertain. Per the germline V gene, CDR1 is MNHEY and CDR2 is SVGAGI. The CDR3 extends over 13 amino acids. Trimming removed 6 bases at V and 5 bases at J, with 10 bases between. The CDR3: CASRPISNEKLFF. CDR3 coding DNA: TGTGCCAGCAGGCCGATATCCAATGAAAAACTGTTTTTT.

The V and J genes are TRBV6-1 and TRBJ1-1; D may be TRBD1 (6 bases). Germline assignment: CDR1 MNHNS and CDR2 SASEGT. Trimming removed 4 bases from V and 4 bases from J, with 16 bases in between. The CDR3 loop spans 15 amino acids. CDR3 sequence: CASSGSGVIGTEAFF. The DNA for the CDR3 is TGTGCCAGCAGTGGGTCAGGGGTGATCGGCACTGAAGCTTTCTTT.

The chain recombines TRBV7-3 with TRBJ2-1, with 8 nucleotides matching TRBD2. Losses at the gene ends were 5 bases for V and 4 bases for J; bases not matched to a gene: 7. The CDR3 is made up of 15 amino acids. The V gene's germline CDR1 is SGHTA and CDR2 FQGTGA. This CDR3 is CASSPGGLGYNEQFF. As DNA, the CDR3 is TGTGCCAGCAGCCCCGGGGGACTAGGGTACAATGAGCAGTTCTTC.

This clone was recorded only once. The V call is TRBV4-1, the J call TRBJ1-2; the D is unclear. The CDR3 has 16 amino acids. Trimming removed 0 bases from V and 3 bases from J, with 14 bases in between. From germline, CDR1 is MGHRA and CDR2 YSYEKL. The DNA for the CDR3 is TGCGCCAGCAGCCAAGAAAGGGCCCGACTTGACTATGGCTACACCTTC. It specifies CASSQERARLDYGYTF.

The chain carries TRBV10-3 and TRBJ1-2; 7 nucleotides line up with TRBD1. V trimming: 5 bases; J trimming: 3 bases; junction bases outside the gene matches: 3. CDR3 length: 13 residues. The germline gives CDR1 ENHRY, CDR2 SYGVKD. Written as DNA, the CDR3 is TGTGCCATCAGTCCCGGGACAGACTATGGCTACACCTTC. The encoded protein is CAISPGTDYGYTF.

The rearrangement links TRBV6-6 to TRBJ1-1, with TRBD1 matching 8 bases. The V segment lost 8 bases and the J segment 6 bases; nucleotides outside the gene matches: 5. The CDR3 is made up of 12 amino acids. CDR1 and CDR2 from the germline V gene are MNHNY and SVGAGI (reference sequence). CDR3 sequence (DNA): TGTGCCAGCTACAGGGGGAGCGCTGAAGCTTTCTTT. It encodes CASYRGSAEAFF.